These T cell receptor beta chains were read from a single sample in a study of blood T cells in healthy people across ages. TCRdb ran MiXCR on the 5' RACE reads and lists one entry per CDR3 protein. The table includes some 1 million distinct CDR3 sequences, over 35% detected once. The specimen sequenced was blood. These receptors originate from a woman aged 60 to 75 in good health. Each CDR3 is given with its conserved first and last residue. D genes are given only for firm matches. The size of a clone is reported for some rows only, either as once, few or many, or as a class for expanded clones.

clone_size: NA; d_call: NA; v_call: TRBV2; j_call: TRBJ2-5; cdr3_aa: CASEGARDILWEQYF; cdr3_nt: TGTGCCAGCGAAGGGGCCCGGGACATTCTTTGGGAGCAGTACTTC
clone_size: few; d_call: NA; v_call: TRBV6-5; j_call: TRBJ1-4; cdr3_aa: CASSYSTSWTTNEKLFF; cdr3_nt: TGTGCCAGCAGTTACTCCACATCCTGGACAACTAATGAAAAACTGTTTTTT
clone_size: NA; d_call: NA; v_call: TRBV20-1; j_call: TRBJ2-5; cdr3_aa: CSASMRETQYF; cdr3_nt: TGCAGTGCGTCAATGCGGGAGACCCAGTACTTC
clone_size: NA; d_call: NA; v_call: TRBV5-6; j_call: TRBJ2-1; cdr3_aa: CASSQWTPIFYNEQFF; cdr3_nt: TGTGCCAGCAGCCAATGGACTCCTATCTTCTACAATGAGCAGTTCTTC
clone_size: few; d_call: TRBD1; v_call: TRBV9; j_call: TRBJ2-5; cdr3_aa: CASSPDRVDQTQYF; cdr3_nt: TGTGCCAGCAGCCCAGACAGGGTTGATCAGACCCAGTACTTC
clone_size: NA; d_call: TRBD1; v_call: TRBV20-1; j_call: TRBJ2-3; cdr3_aa: CSARSGNRGYTDTQYF; cdr3_nt: TGCAGTGCTAGATCGGGGAACAGGGGTTACACAGATACGCAGTATTTT
clone_size: NA; d_call: NA; v_call: TRBV20-1; j_call: TRBJ2-4; cdr3_aa: CSAPDGRAPNIQYF; cdr3_nt: TGCAGTGCCCCCGACGGGAGAGCACCAAACATTCAGTACTTC
clone_size: NA; d_call: NA; v_call: TRBV5-1; j_call: TRBJ1-1; cdr3_aa: CASSPEQALDTEAFF; cdr3_nt: TGCGCCAGCAGCCCCGAACAGGCTTTAGACACTGAAGCTTTCTTT
clone_size: NA; d_call: NA; v_call: TRBV12-3/TRBV12-4; j_call: TRBJ1-1; cdr3_aa: CASSLRDEAFF; cdr3_nt: TGTGCCAGCAGTTTGAGGGATGAGGCTTTCTTT
clone_size: few; d_call: TRBD1; v_call: TRBV28; j_call: TRBJ2-7; cdr3_aa: CASSWDRLYEQYF; cdr3_nt: TGTGCCAGCAGTTGGGACAGGCTCTACGAGCAGTACTTC
clone_size: NA; d_call: TRBD2; v_call: TRBV9; j_call: TRBJ2-1; cdr3_aa: CASSKSSGNNEQFF; cdr3_nt: TGTGCCAGCAGCAAGTCTAGCGGAAACAATGAGCAGTTCTTC
clone_size: NA; d_call: NA; v_call: TRBV6-1; j_call: TRBJ2-7; cdr3_aa: CASSLNEGRTYEQYF; cdr3_nt: TGTGCCAGCAGTCTAAACGAGGGCAGGACTTACGAGCAGTACTTC
clone_size: few; d_call: TRBD2; v_call: TRBV10-3; j_call: TRBJ2-3; cdr3_aa: CAIRTAGGGTDTQYF; cdr3_nt: TGTGCCATCAGAACTGCGGGAGGCGGAACAGATACGCAGTATTTT
clone_size: few; d_call: TRBD1; v_call: TRBV20-1; j_call: TRBJ2-3; cdr3_aa: CSARSAGQGTDTQYF; cdr3_nt: TGCAGTGCTAGGAGTGCGGGACAGGGGACAGATACGCAGTATTTT
clone_size: NA; d_call: NA; v_call: TRBV7-9; j_call: TRBJ1-5; cdr3_aa: CASSLAQAGERNQPQHF; cdr3_nt: TGTGCCAGCAGCTTAGCGCAGGCAGGGGAACGGAATCAGCCCCAGCATTTT
clone_size: NA; d_call: NA; v_call: TRBV11-2; j_call: TRBJ2-1; cdr3_aa: CASSLKAGGRVEQFF; cdr3_nt: TGTGCCAGCAGCTTAAAAGCAGGGGGGCGGGTTGAGCAGTTCTTC
clone_size: NA; d_call: NA; v_call: TRBV7-6; j_call: TRBJ2-1; cdr3_aa: CASNPDNNNEQFF; cdr3_nt: TGTGCCAGCAATCCGGACAACAACAATGAGCAGTTCTTC
clone_size: NA; d_call: NA; v_call: TRBV6-5; j_call: TRBJ2-7; cdr3_aa: CASSTRRGPYEQYF; cdr3_nt: TGTGCCAGCAGCACCAGGAGGGGCCCCTACGAGCAGTACTTC
clone_size: once; d_call: TRBD1; v_call: TRBV5-1; j_call: TRBJ1-2; cdr3_aa: CASSAETGGAGYTF; cdr3_nt: TGCGCCAGCAGCGCCGAAACAGGGGGCGCTGGCTACACCTTC
clone_size: many; d_call: NA; v_call: TRBV27; j_call: TRBJ2-7; cdr3_aa: CASSPEPSYEQYF; cdr3_nt: TGTGCCAGCAGCCCCGAGCCCTCCTACGAGCAGTACTTC
clone_size: NA; d_call: NA; v_call: TRBV27; j_call: TRBJ2-7; cdr3_aa: CASSLLLTGSEQYF; cdr3_nt: TGTGCCAGCAGTTTATTGCTCACAGGGTCCGAGCAGTACTTC
clone_size: NA; d_call: NA; v_call: TRBV7-2; j_call: TRBJ1-1; cdr3_aa: CASSRRRNTEAFF; cdr3_nt: TGTGCCAGCAGCCGGAGACGGAACACTGAAGCTTTCTTT
clone_size: few; d_call: NA; v_call: TRBV4-1; j_call: TRBJ2-5; cdr3_aa: CASSQPPVARDQETQYF; cdr3_nt: TGCGCCAGCAGCCAACCGCCCGTAGCACGGGACCAAGAGACCCAGTACTTC
clone_size: many; d_call: TRBD2; v_call: TRBV7-2; j_call: TRBJ2-3; cdr3_aa: CASSFRPSGRAAADTQYF; cdr3_nt: TGTGCCAGCAGCTTTAGGCCTAGCGGGAGGGCCGCCGCAGATACGCAGTATTTT
clone_size: NA; d_call: TRBD1; v_call: TRBV9; j_call: TRBJ1-5; cdr3_aa: CASSVSGQGNQPQHF; cdr3_nt: TGTGCCAGCAGCGTTAGTGGACAGGGAAATCAGCCCCAGCATTTT
clone_size: few; d_call: NA; v_call: TRBV5-1; j_call: TRBJ2-5; cdr3_aa: CASSFQVQRRGETQYF; cdr3_nt: TGCGCCAGCAGCTTCCAGGTGCAGCGTCGCGGGGAGACCCAGTACTTC
clone_size: NA; d_call: TRBD1; v_call: TRBV10-2; j_call: TRBJ1-1; cdr3_aa: CAGSVDRGLGLAFF; cdr3_nt: TGCGCCGGCAGTGTGGACAGGGGGCTAGGTCTTGCTTTCTTT